One and the same sample provided the 22 T cell receptor beta chains below, sequenced in a study of Graves' ophthalmopathy and Graves' hyperthyroidism. Investigators amplified TCR beta CDR3 regions from RNA transcripts. Following a first-round RT-PCR that used HTBI primers, a second-round multiplex PCR was carried out. TCRdb re-called the multiplex PCR reads with MiXCR, one entry per CDR3 protein. The sample yields fewer than 400,000 distinct CDR3 sequences, around 20% seen once. The sample was peripheral blood. The receptors derive from a woman aged 18-29 years with Graves' ophthalmopathy.

This clonotype was counted at least ten times. This chain joins TRBV28 and TRBJ1-1; 8 nucleotides agree with TRBD1. CDR3 length: 16 amino acids. The V gene end was trimmed by 6 bases and the J gene end by 4 bases; junction bases not matched to a gene: 13. Germline V gives CDR1 MDHEN, CDR2 SYDVKM. This CDR3 reads CASRGSLGQGATEAFF. CDR3 sequence (DNA): TGTGCCAGCAGAGGAAGTCTAGGGCAGGGGGCCACTGAAGCTTTCTTT.

This clonotype was picked up many times. The CDR3 nucleotides read TGTGCCAGCAGCTTAGTTACTAGCGGGGCAGAGACCCAGTACTTC. Encoded protein: CASSLVTSGAETQYF. V gene TRBV7-2 combines with J gene TRBJ2-5, with TRBD2 matching 10 bases. Germline V lookup: CDR1 SGHTA, CDR2 FQGNSA. With V trimmed by 1 base and J by 4 bases, 3 bases remained unmatched. The CDR3 is 15 amino acids.

The rearrangement uses TRBV3-1 and TRBJ2-2; 10 bases agree with TRBD2. The germline V gene encodes CDR1 LGHDT and CDR2 YNNKEL (reference sequence). The trim removed 0 bases at V and 4 bases at J, leaving 8 bases unmatched. The CDR3 is 18 amino acids. This CDR3 is CASSQESGRASPTGELFF. The CDR3 bases are TGTGCCAGCAGCCAAGAGAGCGGGAGGGCCTCCCCCACCGGGGAGCTGTTTTTT.

The chain uses TRBV4-1 and TRBJ1-2, with D possibly matching TRBD1 (6 bases). The CDR3 contains 13 residues. Per germline, CDR1 MGHRA and CDR2 YSYEKL. Trimming took 4 bases from V and 6 from J, leaving 12 bases between them. This chain's CDR3 is CASSRGQGHGYTF. For the CDR3, the DNA is TGCGCCAGCAGCCGGGGGCAGGGACATGGCTACACCTTC.

In its sample, this clonotype was seen many times. The gene calls are TRBV15 and TRBJ1-6; D is undetermined. Trimming shortened V by 9 bases and J by 1 base, and 7 bases separated the two germline ends. Germline CDR1 LNHNV, CDR2 YYDKDF (reference sequence). The CDR3 runs to 13 residues. The chain's CDR3 is CATGRSYNSPLHF. CDR3 sequence (DNA): TGTGCCACTGGTCGTTCCTATAATTCACCCCTCCACTTT.

This clonotype was recorded at least ten times. The V and J genes are TRBV7-2 and TRBJ2-7; the D is unclear. Trimming took off 2 bases at V and 6 bases at J, with 14 bases between the two ends. CDR3 length equals 14 residues. CDR1 is SGHTA and CDR2 is FQGNSA in the germline V gene. The CDR3 region is CASSLTWTRGEQYF. CDR3 sequence (DNA): TGTGCCAGCAGCTTAACTTGGACGCGCGGCGAGCAGTACTTC.

This clonotype was recorded many times. The chain combines TRBV7-2 with TRBJ2-7, with D hard to call. CDR3 size: 14 residues. The ends were cut back, 3 bases at V and 2 bases at J, with 11 bases in the middle. Germline CDR1 reads SGHTA; CDR2 reads FQGNSA. The CDR3 DNA sequence: TGTGCCAGCAGCTTTAAGGCATCCACCTACGAGCAGTACTTC. It codes for CASSFKASTYEQYF.

This clonotype came up many times. This sequence joins TRBV12-3 or TRBV12-4 and TRBJ2-1, with D possibly matching TRBD2 (6 bases). Trimming stripped 2 bases from V and 8 bases from J, with 13 bases between. The CDR3 contains 14 residues. Here the CDR3 reads CASSLSTAGYEQFF. Written as DNA, the CDR3 is TGTGCCAGCAGTTTAAGCACAGCGGGTTATGAGCAGTTCTTC.

This clonotype was found many times. V and J are TRBV20-1 and TRBJ2-5; 9 bases map to TRBD1. V lost 6 bases and J lost 1; bases outside the gene matches: 3. The germline V gene encodes CDR1 DFQATT and CDR2 SNEGSKA (reference sequence). The CDR3 spans 13 residues. In DNA, the CDR3 is TGCAGTGCGGGGGGACAGGGCCAAGAGACCCAGTACTTC. The encoded protein is CSAGGQGQETQYF.

This clonotype has ten or more counts. The chain has TRBV28 and TRBJ1-1, with D possibly matching TRBD1 (5 bases). The V gene lost 6 bases and the J gene lost 11 bases, with 16 bases spanning the gap. The CDR3 totals 12 residues. The germline V gene has CDR1 MDHEN and CDR2 SYDVKM. The CDR3 coding sequence is TGTGCCAGCAGGACGGGACTCTCAGGGGCTTTCTTT. Its translation is CASRTGLSGAFF.

This clonotype was observed at least ten times. This chain uses TRBV6-2 or TRBV6-3 with TRBJ2-7, with 10 bases aligning to TRBD2. V lost 10 bases and J lost 2; bases outside the gene matches: 11. This CDR3 has 15 residues. CDR1 and CDR2 from the germline V gene are MNHEY and SVGEGT. This chain's CDR3 is CATLISGRRAYEQYF. Written as DNA, the CDR3 is TGTGCCACCCTTATTAGCGGGAGGCGAGCCTACGAGCAGTACTTC.

This clonotype was detected ten times or more. The J gene is TRBJ1-2, the V gene TRBV7-8; 7 nucleotides agree with TRBD1. CDR3 length equals 16 residues. The V gene end was trimmed by 1 base and the J gene end by 5 bases; junction bases not matched to a gene: 10. The germline V gene encodes CDR1 SGHVS and CDR2 FQNEAQ. This chain's CDR3 is CASSLVRTGHLYGYTF. The CDR3 region has the DNA TGTGCCAGCAGCTTAGTGAGGACAGGACATCTTTATGGCTACACCTTC.

At least ten counts were recorded for this clonotype. V usage is TRBV12-3 or TRBV12-4 and J usage is TRBJ1-2, with TRBD1 as a possible D gene (5 bases). The CDR3 extends over 14 amino acids. The V gene lost 3 bases and the J gene lost 6 bases, with 14 bases spanning the gap. CDR3 DNA sequence: TGTGCCAGCAGTTTGTACGGGGGTCTAAATGGCTACACCTTC. Its protein is CASSLYGGLNGYTF.

At least ten counts were recorded for this clonotype. The chain recombines TRBV6-2 or TRBV6-3 with TRBJ2-5; 9 nucleotides agree with TRBD1. Germline CDR1 MNHEY, CDR2 SVGEGT. This CDR3 contains 16 residues. V lost 6 bases to trimming and J lost 2 bases; unmatched junction nucleotides: 10. The CDR3 nucleotides read TGTGCCAGCAGAAAGGGACAGGGCCCTCCACAAGAGACCCAGTACTTC. Translating gives CASRKGQGPPQETQYF.

This clonotype was seen a few times. The J gene is TRBJ2-6, the V gene TRBV18, with D hard to call. V lost 2 bases, J lost 11 bases, and 4 bases lay in between. The germline CDR1 and CDR2 sequences are KGHSH and LQKENI. The CDR3 loop spans 11 amino acids. CDR3 in amino acids: CASSPGDVLTF. The CDR3 DNA is TGTGCCAGCTCACCAGGGGACGTCCTGACTTTC.

This clonotype was detected ten times or more. The chain recombines TRBV7-2 with TRBJ2-1; 10 bases line up with TRBD2. Looked up from germline, CDR1 is SGHTA and CDR2 is FQGNSA. Germline trimming cut 6 bases from V and 2 bases from J; bases unmatched to any gene: 7. This CDR3 has 16 residues. The CDR3 loop is CASSLSGGYPYNEQFF. For the CDR3, the DNA is TGTGCCAGCAGTCTTAGCGGGGGGTATCCCTACAATGAGCAGTTCTTC.

This clonotype has ten or more counts. This chain connects TRBV6-5 to TRBJ2-2; unclear D gene. V was clipped by 0 bases and J by 6 bases, with 5 bases between them. This CDR3 contains 13 residues. The germline gives CDR1 MNHEY, CDR2 SVGAGI. Here the CDR3 reads CASSYSGSGELFF. For the CDR3, the DNA is TGTGCCAGCAGTTACTCGGGTTCCGGGGAGCTGTTTTTT.

The rearrangement joins TRBV6-1 to TRBJ2-5; tentatively, D is TRBD1 or TRBD2 (5 bases each). The CDR3 is 13 residues long. Germline-derived CDR1 and CDR2 are MNHNS and SASEGT. Deletions cut 6 bases from V and 5 bases from J, with 13 bases between. The CDR3 DNA reads TGTGCCAGCAGACCACGAGGGGAGGAGACCCAGTACTTC. Translated, it gives CASRPRGEETQYF.

This clonotype occurred many times. This chain joins TRBV4-1 and TRBJ1-1; D not resolved. This CDR3 is built from 14 residues. Trimming pared 2 bases from V and 1 base from J, leaving 8 bases between. Germline lookup yields CDR1 MGHRA and CDR2 YSYEKL. The CDR3 sequence is CASSQMTANTEAFF. CDR3 nucleotides: TGCGCCAGCAGCCAAATGACGGCGAACACTGAAGCTTTCTTT.

This clonotype has a single count. J is TRBJ2-5 and V is TRBV3-1, with a tentative D call TRBD2 (6 bases). Deletions cut 4 bases from V and 3 bases from J, with 18 bases between. Looked up from germline, CDR1 is LGHDT and CDR2 is YNNKEL (reference sequence). The CDR3 totals 16 residues. The CDR3 sequence is CASSLDLRGGEETQYF. DNA of the CDR3: TGTGCCAGCAGCCTCGACCTGCGGGGTGGGGAAGAGACCCAGTACTTC.

A note on this clonotype: This may stem from a read error, because a much larger clone lies one nucleotide away. The V call is TRBV14, the J call TRBJ2-2; D uncertain. The CDR3 spans 14 residues. From germline, CDR1 is SGHDN and CDR2 FVKESK. Deletions cut 6 bases from V and 0 bases from J, with 8 bases between. The CDR3 DNA is TGTGCCAGCAGATGGGTTACGAACACCGGGGAGCTGTTTTTT. Its translation is CASRWVTNTGELFF.

This clonotype was seen at least ten times. The chain combines TRBV18 with TRBJ1-2; 7 bases are shared with TRBD1. CDR3 size: 15 residues. V gave up 0 bases and J gave up 8 bases; unmatched junction bases: 9. The germline gives CDR1 KGHSH, CDR2 LQKENI. CDR3 sequence: CASSPPDREREGYTF. The CDR3 nucleotides are TGTGCCAGCTCACCACCCGACAGGGAAAGGGAGGGCTACACCTTC.